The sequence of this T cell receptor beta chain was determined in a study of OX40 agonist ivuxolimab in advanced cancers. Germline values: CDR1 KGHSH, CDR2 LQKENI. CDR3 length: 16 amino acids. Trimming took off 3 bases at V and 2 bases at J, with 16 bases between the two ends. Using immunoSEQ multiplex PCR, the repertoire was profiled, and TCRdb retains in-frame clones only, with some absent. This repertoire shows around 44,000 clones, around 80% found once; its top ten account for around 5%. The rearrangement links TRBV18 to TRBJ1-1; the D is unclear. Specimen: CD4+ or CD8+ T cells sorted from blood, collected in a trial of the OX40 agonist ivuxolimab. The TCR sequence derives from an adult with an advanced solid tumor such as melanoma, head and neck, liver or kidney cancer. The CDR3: CASSPNQIKRNTEAFF. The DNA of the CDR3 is TGTGCCAGCTCACCCAATCAGATAAAAAGAAACACTGAAGCTTTCTTT.